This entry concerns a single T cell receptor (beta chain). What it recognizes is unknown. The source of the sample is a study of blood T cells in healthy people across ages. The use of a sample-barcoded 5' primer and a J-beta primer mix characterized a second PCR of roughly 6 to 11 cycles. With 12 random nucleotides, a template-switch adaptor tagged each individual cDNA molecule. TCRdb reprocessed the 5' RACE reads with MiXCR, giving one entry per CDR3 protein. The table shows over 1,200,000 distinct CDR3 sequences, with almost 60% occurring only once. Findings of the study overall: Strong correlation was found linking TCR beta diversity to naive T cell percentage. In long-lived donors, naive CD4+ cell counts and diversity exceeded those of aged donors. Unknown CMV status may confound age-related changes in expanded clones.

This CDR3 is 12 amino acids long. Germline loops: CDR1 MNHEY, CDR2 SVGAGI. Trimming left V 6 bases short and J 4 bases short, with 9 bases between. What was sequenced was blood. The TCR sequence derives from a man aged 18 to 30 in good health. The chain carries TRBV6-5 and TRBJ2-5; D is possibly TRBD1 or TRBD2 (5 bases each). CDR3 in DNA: TGTGCCAGCAGGGGGGTAAGAGAGACCCAGTACTTC. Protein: CASRGVRETQYF.